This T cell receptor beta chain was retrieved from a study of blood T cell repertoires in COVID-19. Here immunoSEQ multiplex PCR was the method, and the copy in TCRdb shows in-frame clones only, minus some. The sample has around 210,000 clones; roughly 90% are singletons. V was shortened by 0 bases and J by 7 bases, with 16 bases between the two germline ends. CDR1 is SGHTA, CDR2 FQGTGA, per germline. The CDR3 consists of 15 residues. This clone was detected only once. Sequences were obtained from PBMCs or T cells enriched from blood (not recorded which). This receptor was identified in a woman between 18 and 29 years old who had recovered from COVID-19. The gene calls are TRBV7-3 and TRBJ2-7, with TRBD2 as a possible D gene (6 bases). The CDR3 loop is CASSLTHWTNGEQYF. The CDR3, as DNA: TGTGCCAGCAGCTTAACCCACTGGACTAACGGGGAGCAGTACTTC.